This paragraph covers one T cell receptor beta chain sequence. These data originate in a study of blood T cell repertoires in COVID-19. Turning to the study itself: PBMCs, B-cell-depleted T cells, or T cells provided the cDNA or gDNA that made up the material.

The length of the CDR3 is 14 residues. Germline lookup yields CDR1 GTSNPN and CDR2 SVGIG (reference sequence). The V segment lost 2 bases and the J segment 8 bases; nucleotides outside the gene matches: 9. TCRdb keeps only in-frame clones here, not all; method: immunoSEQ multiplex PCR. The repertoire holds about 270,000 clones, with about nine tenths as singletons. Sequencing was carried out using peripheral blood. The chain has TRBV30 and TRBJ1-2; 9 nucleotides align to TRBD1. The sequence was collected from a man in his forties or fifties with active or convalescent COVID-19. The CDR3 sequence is CAWSRNRGHGGYTF. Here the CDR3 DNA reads TGTGCCTGGAGTCGCAACAGGGGGCATGGCGGCTACACCTTC. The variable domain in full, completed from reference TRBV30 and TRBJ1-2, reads SQTIHQWPATLVQPVGSPLSLECTVEGTSNPNLYWYRQAAGRGLQLLFYSVGIGQISSEVPQNLSASRPQDRQFILSSKKLLLSDSGFYLCAWSRNRGHGGYTFGSGTRLTVV.